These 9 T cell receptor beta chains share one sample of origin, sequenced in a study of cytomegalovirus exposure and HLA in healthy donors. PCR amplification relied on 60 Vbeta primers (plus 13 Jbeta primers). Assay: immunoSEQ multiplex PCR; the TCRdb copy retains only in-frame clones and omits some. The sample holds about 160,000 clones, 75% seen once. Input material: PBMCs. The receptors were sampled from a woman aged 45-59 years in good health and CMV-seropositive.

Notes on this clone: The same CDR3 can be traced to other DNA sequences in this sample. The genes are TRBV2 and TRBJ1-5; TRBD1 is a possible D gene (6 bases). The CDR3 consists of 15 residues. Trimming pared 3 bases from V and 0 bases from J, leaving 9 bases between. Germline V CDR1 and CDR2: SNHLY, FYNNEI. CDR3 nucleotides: TGTGCCAGCAGTGATAGGGGGAGTAGCAATCAGCCCCAGCATTTT. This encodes CASSDRGSSNQPQHF.

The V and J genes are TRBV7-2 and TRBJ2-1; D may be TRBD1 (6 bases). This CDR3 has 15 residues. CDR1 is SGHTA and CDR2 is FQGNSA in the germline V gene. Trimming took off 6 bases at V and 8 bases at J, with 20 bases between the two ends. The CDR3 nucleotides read TGTGCCAGCAGTGAGCAGGGGTCTATGTCAGATGAGCAGTTCTTC. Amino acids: CASSEQGSMSDEQFF. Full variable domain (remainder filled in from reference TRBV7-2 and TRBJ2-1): GAGVSQSPSNKVTEKGKDVELRCDPISGHTALYWYRQSLGQGLEFLIYFQGNSAPDKSGLPSDRFSAERTGGSVSTLTIQRTQQEDSAVYLCASSEQGSMSDEQFFGPGTRLTVL.

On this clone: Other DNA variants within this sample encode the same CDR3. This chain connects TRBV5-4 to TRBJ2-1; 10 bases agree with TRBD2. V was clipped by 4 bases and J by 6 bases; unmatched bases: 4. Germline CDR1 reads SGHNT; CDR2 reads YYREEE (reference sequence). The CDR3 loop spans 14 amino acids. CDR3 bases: TGTGCCAGCAGCCCAGCGGGGGGGCTCAATGAGCAGTTCTTC. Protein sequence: CASSPAGGLNEQFF. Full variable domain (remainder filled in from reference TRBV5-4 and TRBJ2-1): ETGVTQSPTHLIKTRGQQVTLRCSSQSGHNTVSWYQQALGQGPQFIFQYYREEENGRGNFPPRFSGLQFPNYSSELNVNALELDDSALYLCASSPAGGLNEQFFGPGTRLTVL.

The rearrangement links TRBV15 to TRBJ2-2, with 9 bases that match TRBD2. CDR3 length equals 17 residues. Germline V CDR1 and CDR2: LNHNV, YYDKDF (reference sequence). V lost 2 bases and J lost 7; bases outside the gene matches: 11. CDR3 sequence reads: CATSRNPAGGPGGELFF. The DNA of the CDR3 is TGTGCCACCAGCAGAAACCCGGCGGGAGGGCCGGGCGGGGAGCTGTTTTTT.

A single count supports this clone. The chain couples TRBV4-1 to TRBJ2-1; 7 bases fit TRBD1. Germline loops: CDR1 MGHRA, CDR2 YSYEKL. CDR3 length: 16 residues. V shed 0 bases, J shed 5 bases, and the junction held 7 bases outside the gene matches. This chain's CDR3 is CASSQEPGTVNNEQFF. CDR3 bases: TGCGCCAGCAGCCAAGAACCCGGGACAGTTAACAATGAGCAGTTCTTC.

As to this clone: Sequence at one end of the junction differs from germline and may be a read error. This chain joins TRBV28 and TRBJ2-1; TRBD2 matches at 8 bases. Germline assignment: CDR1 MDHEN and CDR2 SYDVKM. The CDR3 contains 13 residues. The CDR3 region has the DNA TGTGCCAGCATCTCCCCAACGACTAGCGCCGAAATCTTC. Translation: CASISPTTSAEIF. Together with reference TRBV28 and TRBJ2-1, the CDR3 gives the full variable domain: DVKVTQSSRYLVKRTGEKVFLECVQDMDHENMFWYRQDPGLGLRLIYFSYDVKMKEKGDIPEGYSVSREKKERFSLILESASTNQTSMYLCASISPTTSAEIFGPGTRLTVL.

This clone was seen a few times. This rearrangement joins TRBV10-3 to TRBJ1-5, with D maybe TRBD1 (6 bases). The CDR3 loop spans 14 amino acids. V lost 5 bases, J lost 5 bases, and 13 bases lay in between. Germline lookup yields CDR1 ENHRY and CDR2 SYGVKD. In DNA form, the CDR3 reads TGTGCCATCAGTAGGGGGGGCAGGGATCAGCCCCAGCATTTT. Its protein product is CAISRGGRDQPQHF.

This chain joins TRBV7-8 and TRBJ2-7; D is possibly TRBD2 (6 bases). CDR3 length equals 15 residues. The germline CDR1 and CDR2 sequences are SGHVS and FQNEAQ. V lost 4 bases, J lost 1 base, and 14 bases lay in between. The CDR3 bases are TGTGCCAGCAGCTCCCATGGCGGGACGTCCTACGAGCAGTACTTC. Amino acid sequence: CASSSHGGTSYEQYF. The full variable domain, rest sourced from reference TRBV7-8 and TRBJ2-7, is GAGVSQSPRYKVAKRGQDVALRCDPISGHVSLFWYQQALGQGPEFLTYFQNEAQLDKSGLPSDRFFAERPEGSVSTLKIQRTQQEDSAVYLCASSSHGGTSYEQYFGPGTRLTVT.

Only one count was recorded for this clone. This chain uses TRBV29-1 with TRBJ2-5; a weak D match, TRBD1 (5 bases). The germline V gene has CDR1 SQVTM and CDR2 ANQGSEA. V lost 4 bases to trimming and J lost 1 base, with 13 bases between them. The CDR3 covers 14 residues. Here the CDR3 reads CSVAAGNTQETQYF. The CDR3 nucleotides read TGCAGCGTTGCGGCAGGGAACACCCAAGAGACCCAGTACTTC. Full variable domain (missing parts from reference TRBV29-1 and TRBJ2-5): SAVISQKPSRDICQRGTSLTIQCQVDSQVTMMFWYRQQPGQSLTLIATANQGSEATYESGFVIDKFPISRPNLTFSTLTVSNMSPEDSSIYLCSVAAGNTQETQYFGPGTRLLVL.